This TCR beta chain was found in a study of CD8 T cells in Susac syndrome. With random hexamers, reverse transcription was performed on about 0.45 to 1 ug of RNA. Amplification of TCR beta CDR3 was carried out by immunoSEQ multiplex PCR, which covered 54 Vbeta and 13 Jbeta segments. TCRdb reprocessed the immunoSEQ multiplex PCR reads with MiXCR, giving one entry per CDR3 protein. The table records more than 65,000 distinct CDR3 sequences, more than 85% of them present only once. This CDR3 is 15 amino acids long. V shed 4 bases and J shed 0 bases, with 10 bases lying between them. Germline V gene sequence: CDR1 MDHEN, CDR2 SYDVKM. Controls comprised healthy donors matched for age and sex.

The J gene is TRBJ1-5, the V gene TRBV28; D ambiguous. The specimen was CD8+ T cells from PBMCs. The origin of this receptor is a human donor in good health. In nucleotides, the CDR3 is TGTGCCAGCAGTTCGGCCCGTCATAGCAATCAGCCCCAGCATTTT. Residues: CASSSARHSNQPQHF.